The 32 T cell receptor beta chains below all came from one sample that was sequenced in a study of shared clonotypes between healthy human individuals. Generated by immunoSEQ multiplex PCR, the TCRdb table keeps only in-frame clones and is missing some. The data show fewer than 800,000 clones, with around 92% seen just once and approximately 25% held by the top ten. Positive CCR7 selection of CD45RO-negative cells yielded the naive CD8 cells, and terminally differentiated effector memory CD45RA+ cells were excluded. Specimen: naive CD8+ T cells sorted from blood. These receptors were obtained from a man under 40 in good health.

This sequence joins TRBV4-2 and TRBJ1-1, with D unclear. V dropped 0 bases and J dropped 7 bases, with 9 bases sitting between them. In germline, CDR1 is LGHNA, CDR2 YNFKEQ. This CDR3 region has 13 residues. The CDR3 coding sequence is TGTGCCAGCAGCCAAGAAACGGGAGTTGAAGCTTTCTTT. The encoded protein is CASSQETGVEAFF.

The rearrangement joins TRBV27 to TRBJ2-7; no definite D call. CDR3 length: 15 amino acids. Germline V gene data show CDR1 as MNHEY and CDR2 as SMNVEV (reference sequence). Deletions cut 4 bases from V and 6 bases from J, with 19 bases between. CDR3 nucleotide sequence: TGTGCCAGCAGTTCCCGGACCAGTTACGATGCCGAGCAGTACTTC. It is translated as CASSSRTSYDAEQYF.

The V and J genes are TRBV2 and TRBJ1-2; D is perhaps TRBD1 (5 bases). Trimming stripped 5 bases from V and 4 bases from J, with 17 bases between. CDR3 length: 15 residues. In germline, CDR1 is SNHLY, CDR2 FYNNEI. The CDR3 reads CASSSDIADSYGYTF. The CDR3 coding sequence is TGTGCCAGCAGTTCGGACATCGCCGACTCCTATGGCTACACCTTC. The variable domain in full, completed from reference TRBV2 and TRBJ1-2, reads EPEVTQTPSHQVTQMGQEVILRCVPISNHLYFYWYRQILGQKVEFLVSFYNNEISEKSEIFDDQFSVERPDGSNFTLKIRSTKLEDSAMYFCASSSDIADSYGYTFGSGTRLTVV.

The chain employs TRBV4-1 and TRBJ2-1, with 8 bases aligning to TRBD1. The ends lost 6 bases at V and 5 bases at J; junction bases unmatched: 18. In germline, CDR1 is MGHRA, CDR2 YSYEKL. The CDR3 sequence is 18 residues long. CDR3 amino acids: CASRTPGQAGKKDNEQFF. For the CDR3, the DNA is TGCGCCAGCAGGACTCCGGGACAGGCCGGCAAGAAGGACAATGAGCAGTTCTTC.

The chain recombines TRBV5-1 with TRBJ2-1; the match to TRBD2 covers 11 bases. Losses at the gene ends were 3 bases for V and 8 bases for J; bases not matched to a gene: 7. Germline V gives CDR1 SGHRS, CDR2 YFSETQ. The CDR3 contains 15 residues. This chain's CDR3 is CASSSPGTSGYEQFF. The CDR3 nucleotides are TGCGCCAGCAGCTCCCCCGGGACTAGCGGCTATGAGCAGTTCTTC.

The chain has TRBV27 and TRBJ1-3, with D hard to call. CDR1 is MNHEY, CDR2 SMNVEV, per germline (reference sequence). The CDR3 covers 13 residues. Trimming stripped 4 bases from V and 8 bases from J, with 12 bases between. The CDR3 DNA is TGTGCCAGCAGTTCACTTTTGGGTGACACCATATATTTT. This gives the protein CASSSLLGDTIYF.

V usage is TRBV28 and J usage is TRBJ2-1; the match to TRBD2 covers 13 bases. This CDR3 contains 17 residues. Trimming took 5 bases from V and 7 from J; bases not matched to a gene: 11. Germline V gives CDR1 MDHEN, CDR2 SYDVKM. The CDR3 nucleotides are TGTGCCAGCAGTGGAGTCAAAGGACTAGCGGGAGCAAATGAGCAGTTCTTC. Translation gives CASSGVKGLAGANEQFF.

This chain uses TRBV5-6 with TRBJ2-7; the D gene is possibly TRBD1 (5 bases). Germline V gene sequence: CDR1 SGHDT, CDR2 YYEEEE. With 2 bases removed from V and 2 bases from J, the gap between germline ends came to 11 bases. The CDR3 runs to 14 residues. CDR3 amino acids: CASSFRDNTYEQYF. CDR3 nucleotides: TGTGCCAGCAGCTTCAGGGATAACACCTACGAGCAGTACTTC.

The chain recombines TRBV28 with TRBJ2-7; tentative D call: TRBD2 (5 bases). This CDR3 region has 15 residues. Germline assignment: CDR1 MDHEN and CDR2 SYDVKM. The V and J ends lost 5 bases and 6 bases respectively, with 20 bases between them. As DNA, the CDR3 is TGTGCCAGCAGTACATACCGTCGGGGAGACGGCGAGCAGTACTTC. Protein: CASSTYRRGDGEQYF.

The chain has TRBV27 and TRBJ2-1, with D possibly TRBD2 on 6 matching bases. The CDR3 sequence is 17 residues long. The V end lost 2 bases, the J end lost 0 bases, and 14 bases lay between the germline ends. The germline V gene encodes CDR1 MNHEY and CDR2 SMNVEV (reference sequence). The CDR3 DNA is TGTGCCAGCAGTTTAACGGCGGGATCGGCCTCCTACAATGAGCAGTTCTTC. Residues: CASSLTAGSASYNEQFF.

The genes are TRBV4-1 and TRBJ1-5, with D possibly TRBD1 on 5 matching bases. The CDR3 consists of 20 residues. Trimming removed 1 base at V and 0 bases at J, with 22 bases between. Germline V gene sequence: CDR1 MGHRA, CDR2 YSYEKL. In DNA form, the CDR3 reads TGCGCCAGCAGCCAAGGGGAGGGATCGGACATAGCTTATAGCAATCAGCCCCAGCATTTT. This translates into CASSQGEGSDIAYSNQPQHF.

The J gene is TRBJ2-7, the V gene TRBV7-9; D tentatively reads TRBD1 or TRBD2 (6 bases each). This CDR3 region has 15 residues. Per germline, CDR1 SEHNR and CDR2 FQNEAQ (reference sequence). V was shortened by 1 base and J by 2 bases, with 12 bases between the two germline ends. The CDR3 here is CASSLVGGLTYEQYF. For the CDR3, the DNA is TGTGCCAGCAGCTTAGTAGGGGGGCTGACCTACGAGCAGTACTTC.

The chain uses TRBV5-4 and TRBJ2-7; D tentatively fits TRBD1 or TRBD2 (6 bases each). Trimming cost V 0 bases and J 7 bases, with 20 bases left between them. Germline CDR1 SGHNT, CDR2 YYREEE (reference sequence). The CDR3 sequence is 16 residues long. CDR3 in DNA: TGTGCCAGCAGCTTGGCCATGGGGGGCTCGAATGGGGAGCAGTACTTC. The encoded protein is CASSLAMGGSNGEQYF.

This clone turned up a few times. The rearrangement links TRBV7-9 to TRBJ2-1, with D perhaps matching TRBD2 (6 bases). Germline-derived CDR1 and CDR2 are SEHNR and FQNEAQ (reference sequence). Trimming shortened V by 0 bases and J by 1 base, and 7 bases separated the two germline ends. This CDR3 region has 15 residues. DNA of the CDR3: TGTGCCAGCAGCTTAGCAGGGAGGTCCTACAATGAGCAGTTCTTC. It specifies CASSLAGRSYNEQFF. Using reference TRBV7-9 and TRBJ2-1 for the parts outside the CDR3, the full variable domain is DTGVSQNPRHKITKRGQNVTFRCDPISEHNRLYWYRQTLGQGPEFLTYFQNEAQLEKSRLLSDRFSAERPKGSFSTLEIQRTEQGDSAMYLCASSLAGRSYNEQFFGPGTRLTVL.

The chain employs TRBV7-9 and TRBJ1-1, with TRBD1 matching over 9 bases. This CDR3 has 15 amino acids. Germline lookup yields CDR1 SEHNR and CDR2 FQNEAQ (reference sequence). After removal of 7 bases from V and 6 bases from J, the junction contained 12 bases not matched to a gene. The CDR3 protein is CASTKGGQGRPEAFF. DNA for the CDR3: TGTGCCAGCACCAAGGGGGGACAGGGTAGGCCTGAAGCTTTCTTT.

For the CDR3, the DNA is TGCACCAGCAGCCAAGATACAGGGGCTAGCGGGAGCTCTTCCTACAATGAGCAGTTCTTC. It is translated as CTSSQDTGASGSSSYNEQFF. This sequence joins TRBV1 and TRBJ2-1; the D call TRBD2 from the table was never checked on the DNA. TRBV1 is termed a pseudogene. The CDR3 totals 20 residues.

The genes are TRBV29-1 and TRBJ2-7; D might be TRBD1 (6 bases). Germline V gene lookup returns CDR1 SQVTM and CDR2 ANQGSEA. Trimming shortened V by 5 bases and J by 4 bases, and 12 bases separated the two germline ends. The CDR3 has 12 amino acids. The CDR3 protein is CSVTQGGYEQYF. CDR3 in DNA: TGCAGCGTTACCCAAGGGGGATACGAGCAGTACTTC.

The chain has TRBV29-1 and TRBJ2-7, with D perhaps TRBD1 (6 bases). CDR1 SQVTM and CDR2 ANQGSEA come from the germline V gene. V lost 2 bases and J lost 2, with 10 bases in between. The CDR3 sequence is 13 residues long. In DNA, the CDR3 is TGCAGCGTTGAAAGGGACAAGCCCTACGAGCAGTACTTC. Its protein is CSVERDKPYEQYF.

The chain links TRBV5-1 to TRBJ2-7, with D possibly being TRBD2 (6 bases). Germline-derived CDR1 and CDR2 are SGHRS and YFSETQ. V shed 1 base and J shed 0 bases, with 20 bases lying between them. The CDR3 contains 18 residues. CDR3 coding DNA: TGCGCCAGCAGCTTGCCAAGGGAGGTTAACGCGTTCTCCTACGAGCAGTACTTC. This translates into CASSLPREVNAFSYEQYF.

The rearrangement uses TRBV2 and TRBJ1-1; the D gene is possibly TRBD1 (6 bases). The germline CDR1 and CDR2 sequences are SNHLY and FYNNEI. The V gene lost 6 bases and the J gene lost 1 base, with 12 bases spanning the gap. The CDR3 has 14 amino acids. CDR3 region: CASSQGRWNTEAFF. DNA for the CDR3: TGTGCCAGCAGCCAGGGGCGGTGGAACACTGAAGCTTTCTTT.

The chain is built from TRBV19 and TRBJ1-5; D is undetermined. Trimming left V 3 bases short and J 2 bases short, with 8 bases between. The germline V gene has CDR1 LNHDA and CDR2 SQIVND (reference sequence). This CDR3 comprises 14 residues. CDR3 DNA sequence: TGTGCCAGTAGTATTACGTTCGGCAATCAGCCCCAGCATTTT. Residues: CASSITFGNQPQHF. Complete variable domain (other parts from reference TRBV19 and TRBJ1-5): DGGITQSPKYLFRKEGQNVTLSCEQNLNHDAMYWYRQDPGQGLRLIYYSQIVNDFQKGDIAEGYSVSREKKESFPLTVTSAQKNPTAFYLCASSITFGNQPQHFGDGTRLSIL.

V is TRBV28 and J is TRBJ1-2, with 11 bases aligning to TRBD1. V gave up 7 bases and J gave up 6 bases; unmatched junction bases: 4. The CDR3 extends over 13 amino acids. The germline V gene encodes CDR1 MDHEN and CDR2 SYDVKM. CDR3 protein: CASTLGQGDGYTF. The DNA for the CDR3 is TGTGCCAGCACCCTGGGACAGGGGGATGGCTACACCTTC.

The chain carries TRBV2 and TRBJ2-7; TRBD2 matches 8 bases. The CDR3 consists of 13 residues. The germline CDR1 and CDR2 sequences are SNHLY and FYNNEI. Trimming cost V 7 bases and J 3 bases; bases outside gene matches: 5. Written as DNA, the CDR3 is TGTGCCAGCAAAAGGACTAGCAGCTACGAGCAGTACTTC. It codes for CASKRTSSYEQYF.

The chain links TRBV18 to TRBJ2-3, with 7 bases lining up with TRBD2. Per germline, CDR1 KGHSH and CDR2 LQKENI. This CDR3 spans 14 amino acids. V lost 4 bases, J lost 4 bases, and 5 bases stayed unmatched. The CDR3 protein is CASSRDYEADTQYF. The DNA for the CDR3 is TGTGCCAGCTCACGGGACTACGAAGCAGATACGCAGTATTTT.

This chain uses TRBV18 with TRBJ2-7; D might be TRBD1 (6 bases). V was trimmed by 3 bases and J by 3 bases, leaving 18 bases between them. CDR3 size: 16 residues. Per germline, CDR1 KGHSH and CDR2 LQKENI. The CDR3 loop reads CASSPVGRGEGYEQYF. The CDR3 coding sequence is TGTGCCAGCTCACCCGTAGGCAGGGGCGAGGGCTACGAGCAGTACTTC.

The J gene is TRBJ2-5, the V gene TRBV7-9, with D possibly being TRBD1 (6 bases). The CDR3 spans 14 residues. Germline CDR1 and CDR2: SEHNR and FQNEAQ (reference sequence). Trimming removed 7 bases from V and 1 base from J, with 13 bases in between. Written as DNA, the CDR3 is TGTGCCAGCACCCCCAGGGGCCCCCAAGAGACCCAGTACTTC. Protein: CASTPRGPQETQYF.

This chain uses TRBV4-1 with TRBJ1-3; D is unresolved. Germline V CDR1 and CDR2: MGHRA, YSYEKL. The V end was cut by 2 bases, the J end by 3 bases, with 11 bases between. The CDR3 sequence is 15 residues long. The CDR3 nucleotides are TGCGCCAGCAGCCAATTCCAACTAGGTGGAAACACCATATATTTT. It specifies CASSQFQLGGNTIYF.

CDR3 loop: CASSRRLAGAPGETQYF. The DNA for the CDR3 is TGTGCCAGCAGCCGCCGACTAGCGGGAGCCCCGGGTGAGACCCAGTACTTC. This chain links TRBV13 with TRBJ2-5, with 12 nucleotides matching TRBD2. The germline CDR1 and CDR2 sequences are PRHDT and FYEKMQ (reference sequence). The CDR3 extends over 17 amino acids. V shed 5 bases and J 5 bases; nucleotides not matched to a gene: 12.

The CDR3 DNA follows: TGTGCCAGCAGTTTATTGGGGTTAAAACGTGGGGCCAACGTCCTGACTTTC. Protein: CASSLLGLKRGANVLTF. V and J are TRBV28 and TRBJ2-6; unclear D gene. Germline V gene lookup returns CDR1 MDHEN and CDR2 SYDVKM. V was clipped by 1 base and J by 3 bases, with 13 bases between them. CDR3 size: 17 residues.

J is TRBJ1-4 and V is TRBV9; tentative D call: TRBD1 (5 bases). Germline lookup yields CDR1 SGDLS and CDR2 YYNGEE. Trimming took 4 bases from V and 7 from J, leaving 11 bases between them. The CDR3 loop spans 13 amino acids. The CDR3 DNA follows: TGTGCCAGCAGCCCCAGGGAGAGTGAAAAACTGTTTTTT. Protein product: CASSPRESEKLFF.

DNA for the CDR3: TGTGCCAGTACCGGGACAGCTGGGTTAGGGGACGAGCAGTACTTC. Translation gives CASTGTAGLGDEQYF. The chain couples TRBV19 to TRBJ2-7, with 7 bases that match TRBD1. Looked up from germline, CDR1 is LNHDA and CDR2 is SQIVND (reference sequence). V dropped 7 bases and J dropped 5; count of bases not matched to a gene: 14. The CDR3 is made up of 15 amino acids.

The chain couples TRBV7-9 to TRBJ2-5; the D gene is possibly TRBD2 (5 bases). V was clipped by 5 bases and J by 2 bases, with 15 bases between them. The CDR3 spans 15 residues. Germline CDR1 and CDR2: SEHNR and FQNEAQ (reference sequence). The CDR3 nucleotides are TGTGCCAGCAGCCGCCCCCTGGGCGGGCAAGAGACCCAGTACTTC. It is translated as CASSRPLGGQETQYF.